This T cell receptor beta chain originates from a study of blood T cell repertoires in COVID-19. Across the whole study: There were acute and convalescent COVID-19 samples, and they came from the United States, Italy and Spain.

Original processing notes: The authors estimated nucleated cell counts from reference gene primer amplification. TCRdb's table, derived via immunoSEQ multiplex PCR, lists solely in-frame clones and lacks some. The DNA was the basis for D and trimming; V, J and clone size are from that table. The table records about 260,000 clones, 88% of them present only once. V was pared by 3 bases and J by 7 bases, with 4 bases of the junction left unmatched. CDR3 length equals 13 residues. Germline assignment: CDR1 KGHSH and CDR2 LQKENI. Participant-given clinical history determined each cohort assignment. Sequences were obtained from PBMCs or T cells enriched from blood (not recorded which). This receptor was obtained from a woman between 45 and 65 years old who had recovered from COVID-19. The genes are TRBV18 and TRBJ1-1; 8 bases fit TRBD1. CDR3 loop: CASSPGQGFEAFF. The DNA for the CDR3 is TGTGCCAGCTCACCCGGACAGGGTTTTGAAGCTTTCTTT.